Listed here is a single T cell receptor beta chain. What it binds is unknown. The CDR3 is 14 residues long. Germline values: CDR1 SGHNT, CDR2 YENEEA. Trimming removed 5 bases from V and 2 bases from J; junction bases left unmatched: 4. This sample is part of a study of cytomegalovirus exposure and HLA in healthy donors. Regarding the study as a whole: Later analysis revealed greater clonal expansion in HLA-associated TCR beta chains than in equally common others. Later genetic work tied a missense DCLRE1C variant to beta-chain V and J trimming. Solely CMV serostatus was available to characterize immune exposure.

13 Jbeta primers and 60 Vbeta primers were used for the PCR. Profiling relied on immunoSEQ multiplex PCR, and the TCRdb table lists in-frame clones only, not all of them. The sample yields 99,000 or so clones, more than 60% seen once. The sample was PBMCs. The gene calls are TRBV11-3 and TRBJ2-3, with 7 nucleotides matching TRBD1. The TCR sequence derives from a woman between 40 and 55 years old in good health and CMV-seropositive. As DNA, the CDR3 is TGTGCCAGCAGCCCGGGACAGTTCACAGATACGCAGTATTTT. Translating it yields CASSPGQFTDTQYF.